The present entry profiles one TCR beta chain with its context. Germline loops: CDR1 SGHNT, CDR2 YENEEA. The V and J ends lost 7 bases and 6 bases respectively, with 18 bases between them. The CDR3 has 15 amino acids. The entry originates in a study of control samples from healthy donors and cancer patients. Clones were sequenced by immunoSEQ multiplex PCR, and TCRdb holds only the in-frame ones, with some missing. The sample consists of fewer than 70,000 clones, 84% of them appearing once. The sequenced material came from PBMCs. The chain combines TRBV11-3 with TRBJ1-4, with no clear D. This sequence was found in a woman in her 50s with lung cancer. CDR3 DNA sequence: TGTGCCAGCACTGCCTCGGGGTCGCGAGATGAAAAACTGTTTTTT. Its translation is CASTASGSRDEKLFF.